Listed here are 32 T cell receptor beta chains from one sample, sequenced in a study of blood T cell repertoires in COVID-19. Produced via immunoSEQ multiplex PCR; TCRdb's table is partial and in-frame only. This sample has around 250,000 clones, with approximately 82% found just once. The sequenced material came from peripheral blood. Receptors originate from a young man who had recovered from COVID-19.

This sequence joins TRBV19 and TRBJ1-3, with 8 bases matching TRBD1. V dropped 6 bases and J dropped 0; count of bases not matched to a gene: 4. This CDR3 region has 15 residues. Germline V gene sequence: CDR1 LNHDA, CDR2 SQIVND (reference sequence). The DNA of the CDR3 is TGTGCCAGTAGACCGGGACAGGTCTCTGGAAACACCATATATTTT. Encoded protein: CASRPGQVSGNTIYF.

This chain joins TRBV16 and TRBJ2-3; D not certain. The germline V and J ends were trimmed by 4 bases and 5 bases, with 10 bases remaining between them. The CDR3 consists of 13 residues. The germline CDR1 and CDR2 sequences are KGHSY and FQNENV. Here the CDR3 reads CASSPNYGDTQYF. CDR3 in DNA: TGTGCCAGCAGCCCAAATTACGGAGATACGCAGTATTTT.

V is TRBV11-2 and J is TRBJ1-6; D gene ambiguous. Trimming shortened V by 2 bases and J by 7 bases, and 15 bases separated the two germline ends. The CDR3 runs to 16 residues. CDR1 is SGHAT and CDR2 is FQNNGV in the germline V gene. The CDR3 region is CASSLSGTPGNSPLHF. DNA of the CDR3: TGTGCCAGCAGCTTAAGTGGAACTCCCGGGAATTCACCCCTCCACTTT.

The chain is built from TRBV7-9 and TRBJ1-5; D uncertain. The V end was cut by 4 bases, the J end by 2 bases, with 9 bases between. Per germline, CDR1 SEHNR and CDR2 FQNEAQ (reference sequence). CDR3 size: 14 residues. This chain's CDR3 is CASSSSGGNQPQHF. CDR3 nucleotide sequence: TGTGCCAGCAGCTCCTCGGGTGGCAATCAGCCCCAGCATTTT.

The gene calls are TRBV18 and TRBJ2-2; 10 bases agree with TRBD2. The CDR3 spans 17 residues. Trimming removed 3 bases from V and 5 bases from J; junction bases left unmatched: 9. CDR1 is KGHSH, CDR2 LQKENI, per germline. CDR3 residues: CASSPPAASGGTGELFF. In DNA form, the CDR3 reads TGTGCCAGCTCACCCCCAGCGGCTAGCGGGGGAACCGGGGAGCTGTTTTTT.

V usage is TRBV29-1 and J usage is TRBJ2-6; TRBD2 might be the D (6 bases). Between the trimmed V and J ends, which lost 2 bases and 4 bases, there was a span of 12 bases. The CDR3 length is 15 residues. The germline V gene encodes CDR1 SQVTM and CDR2 ANQGSEA. CDR3 in DNA: TGCAGCGTTGAACTCCAGGGAGGAGGGGCCAACGTCCTGACTTTC. This codes for CSVELQGGGANVLTF.

J is TRBJ2-2 and V is TRBV7-2, with 10 positions matching TRBD2. Trimming at V came to 5 bases and at J to 5 bases, leaving 5 bases not matched to a gene. Germline-derived CDR1 and CDR2 are SGHTA and FQGNSA. There are 15 residues in the CDR3. CDR3 sequence reads: CASSQRGGRTGELFF. For the CDR3, the DNA is TGTGCCAGCAGCCAGCGGGGGGGCCGGACCGGGGAGCTGTTTTTT.

This chain joins TRBV5-1 and TRBJ2-3; 9 bases are a match to TRBD1. Losses at the gene ends were 3 bases for V and 1 base for J; bases not matched to a gene: 0. The CDR3 loop spans 14 amino acids. Germline V lookup: CDR1 SGHRS, CDR2 YFSETQ. CDR3: CASSWDRGTDTQYF. The CDR3 DNA reads TGCGCCAGCAGCTGGGACAGGGGCACAGATACGCAGTATTTT.

The chain carries TRBV7-9 and TRBJ1-5; possible D gene TRBD1, 6 bases. V lost 5 bases and J 0 bases, leaving 14 bases between the germline ends. Germline V lookup: CDR1 SEHNR, CDR2 FQNEAQ (reference sequence). The CDR3 totals 16 residues. CDR3 sequence (DNA): TGTGCCAGCAGCGGCAGGACAGCAAATAGCAATCAGCCCCAGCATTTT. Residues: CASSGRTANSNQPQHF.

The V call is TRBV5-1, the J call TRBJ1-6; 7 bases line up with TRBD1. The junction had 8 bases not matched to a gene; V was cut back by 7 bases and J by 7 bases. The CDR3 consists of 14 residues. Germline V gene lookup returns CDR1 SGHRS and CDR2 YFSETQ. For the CDR3, the DNA is TGCGCCAGCCAATCCGGACAGGAAAATTCACCCCTCCACTTT. It yields the protein CASQSGQENSPLHF.

The chain links TRBV12-3 or TRBV12-4 to TRBJ1-3; D is ambiguous. The CDR3 loop spans 12 amino acids. V dropped 6 bases and J dropped 5 bases, with 8 bases sitting between them. The CDR3 region is CASSFVRNTIYF. The CDR3 nucleotides are TGTGCCAGCAGCTTTGTTCGAAACACCATATATTTT.

This clone appeared a few times. The chain is built from TRBV5-4 and TRBJ2-2; 7 nucleotides agree with TRBD1. Germline CDR1 is SGHNT and CDR2 is YYREEE (reference sequence). The CDR3 totals 14 residues. V was clipped by 4 bases and J by 6 bases; unmatched bases: 6. CDR3 bases: TGTGCCAGCAGCCCGGGGACAGCTCCCGGGGAGCTGTTTTTT. Its translation is CASSPGTAPGELFF.

The V gene is TRBV5-4, the J gene TRBJ2-1; 8 bases map to TRBD2. CDR3 length: 15 amino acids. From germline, CDR1 is SGHNT and CDR2 YYREEE (reference sequence). The V segment lost 2 bases and the J segment 7 bases; nucleotides outside the gene matches: 8. This chain's CDR3 is CASSFENGGENEQFF. CDR3 coding DNA: TGTGCCAGCAGCTTCGAAAACGGGGGGGAGAATGAGCAGTTCTTC.

This chain connects TRBV2 to TRBJ1-6; TRBD1 agrees at 7 bases. J gave up 10 bases and V 10 bases, and 16 bases lay outside the gene matches. The germline gives CDR1 SNHLY, CDR2 FYNNEI. This CDR3 is built from 15 residues. The CDR3 nucleotides read TGTGCCACCCAAAGACAGGGAGTAGTGGGATCACCCCTCCACTTT. This gives the protein CATQRQGVVGSPLHF.

This clone was seen a single time. The genes are TRBV5-4 and TRBJ1-2; D is perhaps TRBD1 (5 bases). Germline V gives CDR1 SGHNT, CDR2 YYREEE (reference sequence). This CDR3 contains 15 residues. V lost 4 bases and J lost 0, with 13 bases in between. The CDR3: CASSVGRGANYGYTF. CDR3 bases: TGTGCCAGCAGCGTGGGGCGGGGAGCTAACTATGGCTACACCTTC.

The genes are TRBV7-9 and TRBJ1-1; TRBD1 might be the D (5 bases). The CDR3 loop spans 13 amino acids. V shed 4 bases and J shed 7 bases, with 13 bases lying between them. Germline-derived CDR1 and CDR2 are SEHNR and FQNEAQ (reference sequence). The CDR3 reads CASSSESGGEAFF. The CDR3 DNA reads TGTGCCAGCAGCTCAGAATCCGGGGGTGAAGCTTTCTTT.

The rearrangement links TRBV4-1 to TRBJ1-1; no clear D. V was cut by 3 bases and J by 2 bases, with 7 bases left in between. Germline V gene sequence: CDR1 MGHRA, CDR2 YSYEKL. The CDR3 is 13 amino acids. This chain's CDR3 is CASSQGVNTEAFF. CDR3 sequence (DNA): TGCGCCAGCAGCCAGGGCGTCAACACTGAAGCTTTCTTT.

The V call is TRBV7-2, the J call TRBJ2-1; a possible D gene is TRBD1 (6 bases). Germline V lookup: CDR1 SGHTA, CDR2 FQGNSA. Trimming took off 0 bases at V and 5 bases at J, with 8 bases between the two ends. This CDR3 contains 14 residues. The CDR3 loop is CASSLAGADNEQFF. The CDR3 DNA sequence: TGTGCCAGCAGCTTAGCGGGGGCAGACAATGAGCAGTTCTTC.

Details on this clone: Different DNA sequences within this sample yield the same CDR3. V gene TRBV6-4 combines with J gene TRBJ2-3; no clear D gene. Germline V gene lookup returns CDR1 MRHNA and CDR2 SNTAGT. The ends were cut back, 0 bases at V and 0 bases at J, with 7 bases in the middle. This CDR3 comprises 15 residues. The CDR3 DNA sequence: TGTGCCAGCAGTGACTCCCCCGGGAGCACAGATACGCAGTATTTT. This gives the protein CASSDSPGSTDTQYF.

The chain joins TRBV6-5 to TRBJ1-4; maybe TRBD1 (6 bases). Per germline, CDR1 MNHEY and CDR2 SVGAGI. This CDR3 has 16 amino acids. Trimming pared 1 base from V and 6 bases from J, leaving 15 bases between. The CDR3 region has the DNA TGTGCCAGCAGTTACTACAGTATGAGGGGGTATGAAAAACTGTTTTTT. This sequence encodes CASSYYSMRGYEKLFF.

The V call is TRBV14, the J call TRBJ1-2, with D possibly matching TRBD1 (5 bases). The CDR3 covers 13 residues. From germline, CDR1 is SGHDN and CDR2 FVKESK. Trimming cost V 4 bases and J 8 bases, with 14 bases left between them. The CDR3 DNA reads TGTGCCAGCAGCCCATTTAGGGGTGCCGGCTACACCTTC. It codes for CASSPFRGAGYTF.

This chain joins TRBV9 and TRBJ1-4, with unresolved D. V was shortened by 4 bases and J by 0 bases, with 13 bases between the two germline ends. The CDR3 contains 16 residues. The V gene's germline CDR1 is SGDLS and CDR2 YYNGEE. The CDR3 region has the DNA TGTGCCAGCAGCCCTAGAGGCCATACAACTAATGAAAAACTGTTTTTT. Translating gives CASSPRGHTTNEKLFF.

This clone has more than one count but fewer than ten. The V and J genes are TRBV28 and TRBJ1-5; weak D call: TRBD1 (6 bases). V gave up 11 bases and J gave up 2 bases, with 16 bases separating them. This CDR3 is 14 amino acids long. Germline V gene sequence: CDR1 MDHEN, CDR2 SYDVKM. CDR3 amino acids: CASHRAGGNQPQHF. In nucleotides, the CDR3 is TGTGCCTCGCATAGGGCAGGGGGCAATCAGCCCCAGCATTTT. Full variable domain (outside the CDR3, taken from reference TRBV28 and TRBJ1-5): DVKVTQSSRYLVKRTGEKVFLECVQDMDHENMFWYRQDPGLGLRLIYFSYDVKMKEKGDIPEGYSVSREKKERFSLILESASTNQTSMYLCASHRAGGNQPQHFGDGTRLSIL.

V is TRBV11-2 and J is TRBJ2-1; 12 bases agree with TRBD2. The CDR3 runs 16 residues. V lost 6 bases, J lost 4 bases, and 7 bases stayed unmatched. Germline CDR1 SGHAT, CDR2 FQNNGV. The CDR3 nucleotides are TGTGCCAGCAGTAAGGAACTAGCGGGGGGATACAATGAGCAGTTCTTC. Its protein is CASSKELAGGYNEQFF.

The chain combines TRBV5-5 with TRBJ2-2; 11 positions match TRBD2. This CDR3 has 16 residues. Trimming took 0 bases from V and 6 from J; bases not matched to a gene: 4. Germline V gene sequence: CDR1 SGHKS, CDR2 YYEKEE (reference sequence). In DNA, the CDR3 is TGTGCCAGCAGCTTGGTGCTAGCGGGGGGTGCCGGGGAGCTGTTTTTT. It yields the protein CASSLVLAGGAGELFF.

On this clone itself: At the DNA level, this CDR3 is encoded by other sequences in the same sample as well. CDR3 protein: CASSIQGANTGELFF. The DNA for the CDR3 is TGTGCCAGTAGTATCCAGGGGGCGAACACCGGGGAGCTGTTTTTT. The chain uses TRBV19 and TRBJ2-2; TRBD1 agrees at 7 bases. Germline values: CDR1 LNHDA, CDR2 SQIVND (reference sequence). The CDR3 runs to 15 residues. V lost 3 bases, J lost 0 bases, and 1 base stayed unmatched.

The V and J genes are TRBV5-1 and TRBJ2-7, with TRBD1 identical over 8 bases. Germline V gene data show CDR1 as SGHRS and CDR2 as YFSETQ. J lost 4 bases, V lost 2 bases, and 2 bases had no gene match. The CDR3 is 13 amino acids. Here the CDR3 reads CASSLDRGYEQYF. The CDR3 DNA reads TGCGCCAGCAGCTTAGACAGGGGTTACGAGCAGTACTTC.

Points on this clone: Other DNA sequences in this sample translate to the same CDR3. This chain joins TRBV3-1 (or the pseudogene TRBV3-2) and TRBJ2-5, with TRBD2 identical over 7 bases. CDR1 is LGHDT, CDR2 YNNKEL, per germline (reference sequence). With V trimmed by 3 bases and J by 5 bases, 3 bases remained unmatched. The CDR3 spans 13 residues. The CDR3 loop reads CASSQGGGETQYF. The CDR3 nucleotides are TGTGCCAGCAGCCAGGGGGGAGGGGAGACCCAGTACTTC.

The chain uses TRBV7-3 and TRBJ1-1, with D unclear. CDR1 SGHTA and CDR2 FQGTGA come from the germline V gene. This CDR3 region has 13 residues. V lost 1 base and J lost 6, with 9 bases in between. The chain's CDR3 is CASSLIIGAEAFF. CDR3 in DNA: TGTGCCAGCAGCTTAATCATAGGAGCTGAAGCTTTCTTT.

The chain is built from TRBV19 and TRBJ2-1; TRBD2 agrees at 12 bases. Per germline, CDR1 LNHDA and CDR2 SQIVND (reference sequence). The CDR3 extends over 16 amino acids. V lost 5 bases, J lost 0 bases, and 2 bases stayed unmatched. Written as DNA, the CDR3 is TGTGCCAGTAGTTTGACTAGCGGGGGCTCCTACAATGAGCAGTTCTTC. Its protein product is CASSLTSGGSYNEQFF.

The chain couples TRBV13 to TRBJ1-2, with 7 nucleotides matching TRBD1. With 4 bases clipped from V and 6 bases from J, the junction kept 11 bases outside the gene matches. Germline CDR1 is PRHDT and CDR2 is FYEKMQ (reference sequence). The CDR3 loop spans 15 amino acids. The CDR3 spells CASSSMFGTADGYTF. Written as DNA, the CDR3 is TGTGCCAGCAGCTCAATGTTCGGGACAGCGGATGGCTACACCTTC.

The V call is TRBV15, the J call TRBJ1-2, with 10 bases lining up with TRBD1. Germline V gives CDR1 LNHNV, CDR2 YYDKDF (reference sequence). The CDR3 is 15 residues long. The V segment lost 1 base and the J segment 8 bases; nucleotides outside the gene matches: 7. As DNA, the CDR3 is TGTGCCACCAGCAGAGGACAGACAGGGGGCGACGGCTACACCTTC. Amino acids: CATSRGQTGGDGYTF.